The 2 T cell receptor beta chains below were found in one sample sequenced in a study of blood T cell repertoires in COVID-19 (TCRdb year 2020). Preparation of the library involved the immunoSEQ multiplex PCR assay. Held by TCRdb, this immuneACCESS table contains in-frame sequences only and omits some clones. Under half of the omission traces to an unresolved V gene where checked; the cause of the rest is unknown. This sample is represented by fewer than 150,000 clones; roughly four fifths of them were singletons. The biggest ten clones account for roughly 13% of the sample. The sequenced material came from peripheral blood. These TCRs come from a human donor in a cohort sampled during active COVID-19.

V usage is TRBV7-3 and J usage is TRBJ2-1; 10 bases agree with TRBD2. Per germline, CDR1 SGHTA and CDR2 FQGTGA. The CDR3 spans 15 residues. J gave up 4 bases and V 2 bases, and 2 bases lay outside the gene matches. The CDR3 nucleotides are TGTGCCAGCAGCTTACTAGCGGGGGAATACAATGAGCAGTTCTTC. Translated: CASSLLAGEYNEQFF.

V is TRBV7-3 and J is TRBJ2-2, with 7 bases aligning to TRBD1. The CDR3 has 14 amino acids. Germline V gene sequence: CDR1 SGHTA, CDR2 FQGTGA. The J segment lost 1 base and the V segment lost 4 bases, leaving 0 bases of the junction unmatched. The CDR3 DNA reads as TGTGCCAGCAGCTGGACAGGGAACACCGGGGAGCTGTTTTTT. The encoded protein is CASSWTGNTGELFF. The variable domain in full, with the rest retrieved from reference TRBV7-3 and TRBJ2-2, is GAGVSQTPSNKVTEKGKYVELRCDPISGHTALYWYRQSLGQGPEFLIYFQGTGAADDSGLPNDRFFAVRPEGSVSTLKIQRTERGDSAVYLCASSWTGNTGELFFGEGSRLTVL.